This TCR beta chain is drawn from a study of blood T cell repertoires in COVID-19. Turning to the study itself: The United States, Italy and Spain provided the acute and convalescent COVID-19 samples.

Authors' methods: How many nucleated cells were present was estimated from reference gene primer amplification. Using immunoSEQ multiplex PCR, the repertoire was profiled, and TCRdb retains in-frame clones only, with some absent. The D gene and trimming were derived from the DNA, and the V and J assignments and clone size from that table. Of some 100,000 clones in the sample, more than 70% were seen once. CDR3 size: 19 residues. Trimming took 5 bases from V and 0 from J; bases not matched to a gene: 14. Germline V gene data show CDR1 as MNHEY and CDR2 as SVGEGT. The chain recombines TRBV6-2 or TRBV6-3 with TRBJ1-5; 9 bases match TRBD1. This sequence originates from an elderly woman with active COVID-19. Sequencing used peripheral blood. CDR3 sequence reads: CASSRQGQGVEASNQPQHF. CDR3 coding DNA: TGTGCCAGCAGTCGCCAGGGACAGGGTGTGGAGGCTAGCAATCAGCCCCAGCATTTT.